What follows are 24 T cell receptor beta chains derived from one specimen sequenced in a study of cytomegalovirus exposure and HLA in healthy donors. The study ran its PCR with 60 Vbeta and 13 Jbeta primers. The table came from immunoSEQ multiplex PCR; TCRdb's copy has only in-frame clones and leaves some out. The data hold 200,000 to 250,000 clones, with about 78% observed a single time. The sequenced sample was PBMCs. The receptors derive from a male donor in good health and CMV-seronegative.

This clone was counted many times. This specimen includes other DNA sequences encoding the same CDR3. The CDR3 bases are TGTGCCAGCAGCTTAGCACCAGGGGATAGCAATCAGCCCCAGCATTTT. It codes for CASSLAPGDSNQPQHF. The rearrangement uses TRBV7-8 and TRBJ1-5; D perhaps matches TRBD1 (6 bases). Germline loops: CDR1 SGHVS, CDR2 FQNEAQ. Trimming pared 0 bases from V and 0 bases from J, leaving 9 bases between. CDR3 length: 16 residues.

CDR3 in DNA: TGTGCCAGCAGCGTAACAGCGGTGGCGAGATCGTATGAGCAGTTCTTC. Translated, it gives CASSVTAVARSYEQFF. The chain employs TRBV9 and TRBJ2-1, with D maybe TRBD2 (5 bases). Germline V lookup: CDR1 SGDLS, CDR2 YYNGEE. Trimming pared 1 base from V and 8 bases from J, leaving 19 bases between. The CDR3 runs 16 residues.

This clone was seen only a few times. This chain connects TRBV5-6 to TRBJ2-3; weak D call: TRBD1 (6 bases). Deletions cut 4 bases from V and 4 bases from J, with 10 bases between. This CDR3 is built from 13 residues. Looked up from germline, CDR1 is SGHDT and CDR2 is YYEEEE. In DNA form, the CDR3 reads TGTGCCAGCAGCACCTCAGGGGCAGATACGCAGTATTTT. This translates into CASSTSGADTQYF.

This clone was counted a single time. The chain has TRBV4-1 and TRBJ1-2; D not resolved. CDR1 and CDR2 from the germline V gene are MGHRA and YSYEKL. Trimming took off 4 bases at V and 0 bases at J, with 12 bases between the two ends. CDR3 length: 15 residues. CDR3 amino acids: CASSLTPTANYGYTF. The CDR3 bases are TGCGCCAGCAGCCTCACCCCCACAGCTAACTATGGCTACACCTTC.

This clone was seen a single time. V usage is TRBV28 and J usage is TRBJ2-3, with D hard to call. Per the germline V gene, CDR1 is MDHEN and CDR2 is SYDVKM. The V end lost 6 bases, the J end lost 2 bases, and 12 bases lay between the germline ends. CDR3 length equals 14 residues. This CDR3 reads CASRQFPPTDTQYF. The CDR3 coding sequence is TGTGCCAGCAGGCAGTTCCCCCCCACAGATACGCAGTATTTT.

This clone has just a few counts. This chain joins TRBV4-1 and TRBJ2-1; D possibly corresponds to TRBD2 (7 bases). The V gene's germline CDR1 is MGHRA and CDR2 YSYEKL. V shed 4 bases and J shed 9 bases, with 22 bases lying between them. The CDR3 runs to 16 residues. The chain's CDR3 is CASSRIPGGATGEQFF. The CDR3 DNA is TGCGCCAGCAGCCGCATTCCTGGGGGGGCGACTGGTGAGCAGTTCTTC.

The gene calls are TRBV4-2 and TRBJ2-7; 11 nucleotides agree with TRBD2. This CDR3 has 16 residues. Germline lookup yields CDR1 LGHNA and CDR2 YNFKEQ. V was clipped by 2 bases and J by 5 bases; unmatched bases: 8. The CDR3 DNA reads as TGTGCCAGCAGCCAAACAACTAGCGGGAGACCAAACGAGCAGTACTTC. As protein: CASSQTTSGRPNEQYF.

The chain links TRBV5-1 to TRBJ2-2; D not certain. Germline V gene sequence: CDR1 SGHRS, CDR2 YFSETQ. CDR3 length: 15 residues. The V and J ends lost 0 bases and 4 bases respectively, with 10 bases between them. The CDR3 loop is CASSLGRQFTGELFF. The CDR3 nucleotides read TGCGCCAGCAGCTTGGGGCGGCAATTCACCGGGGAGCTGTTTTTT.

This clone has a handful of counts. Written as DNA, the CDR3 is TGTGCCAGCAGTTCCGAAAGGGGCCTTTCGCGAAACACCATATATTTT. Protein: CASSSERGLSRNTIYF. The rearrangement links TRBV6-5 to TRBJ1-3; a possible D gene is TRBD1 (5 bases). Germline V lookup: CDR1 MNHEY, CDR2 SVGAGI. The CDR3 loop spans 16 amino acids. Trimming removed 4 bases from V and 5 bases from J, with 18 bases in between.

This sequence joins TRBV6-1 and TRBJ1-1; possible D gene TRBD1, 5 bases. V was pared by 5 bases and J by 8 bases, with 21 bases between. This CDR3 is 15 amino acids long. Germline V gene data show CDR1 as MNHNS and CDR2 as SASEGT. DNA for the CDR3: TGTGCCAGCAGTCCAAGACAGACGCCCTTTTTGGAAGCTTTCTTT. This encodes CASSPRQTPFLEAFF.

This clone came up once. V usage is TRBV9 and J usage is TRBJ1-4; tentatively, D is TRBD1 (6 bases). The germline gives CDR1 SGDLS, CDR2 YYNGEE. V lost 3 bases and J 0 bases, leaving 9 bases between the germline ends. The CDR3 covers 15 residues. The CDR3 bases are TGTGCCAGCAGCGCCACAGGGACAACTAATGAAAAACTGTTTTTT. This gives the protein CASSATGTTNEKLFF.

The chain carries TRBV6-5 and TRBJ1-2, with 7 bases aligning to TRBD1. CDR1 MNHEY and CDR2 SVGAGI come from the germline V gene. V trimming: 5 bases; J trimming: 4 bases; junction bases outside the gene matches: 10. The CDR3 is 15 residues long. The CDR3 DNA reads as TGTGCCAGCAGTATGCGGGACAGCAATTTCTATGGCTACACCTTC. Its translation: CASSMRDSNFYGYTF.

This chain joins TRBV29-1 and TRBJ2-4; D ambiguous. The CDR3 covers 13 residues. Per germline, CDR1 SQVTM and CDR2 ANQGSEA. Trimming shortened V by 3 bases and J by 0 bases, and 6 bases separated the two germline ends. CDR3 amino acids: CSVDSLAKNIQYF. CDR3 nucleotides: TGCAGCGTTGACTCACTAGCCAAAAACATTCAGTACTTC.

The rearrangement joins TRBV15 to TRBJ1-5; 8 nucleotides agree with TRBD1. CDR1 and CDR2 from the germline V gene are LNHNV and YYDKDF (reference sequence). The V and J ends lost 3 bases and 4 bases, in that order; junction bases with no gene match: 8. The length of the CDR3 is 16 residues. The CDR3: CATSSMYGTGNQPQHF. The CDR3 nucleotides are TGTGCCACCAGCAGTATGTACGGGACAGGTAATCAGCCCCAGCATTTT. Based on the CDR3 plus reference TRBV15 and TRBJ1-5, the full variable domain is DAMVIQNPRYQVTQFGKPVTLSCSQTLNHNVMYWYQQKSSQAPKLLFHYYDKDFNNEADTPDNFQSRRPNTSFCFLDIRSPGLGDTAMYLCATSSMYGTGNQPQHFGDGTRLSIL.

This clone came up once. V gene TRBV6-1 combines with J gene TRBJ1-6; TRBD1 matches at 7 bases. This CDR3 comprises 14 residues. Germline V gene data show CDR1 as MNHNS and CDR2 as SASEGT. Trimming removed 7 bases from V and 7 bases from J; junction bases left unmatched: 7. The CDR3 protein is CASTHRGKNSPLHF. CDR3 DNA sequence: TGTGCCAGCACCCACAGGGGTAAGAATTCACCCCTCCACTTT.

CDR3 coding DNA: TGCGCCAGCAGCCAAGATCCTAGCAACGGATTGTACATTAATGAGCAGTTCTTC. Protein sequence: CASSQDPSNGLYINEQFF. This chain uses TRBV4-1 with TRBJ2-1; D is perhaps TRBD2 (5 bases). This CDR3 is built from 18 residues. The germline V gene has CDR1 MGHRA and CDR2 YSYEKL. Trimming shortened V by 0 bases and J by 7 bases, and 22 bases separated the two germline ends.

The chain carries TRBV6-5 and TRBJ2-6; no firm D call. The CDR3 loop spans 16 amino acids. Germline values: CDR1 MNHEY, CDR2 SVGAGI. V was trimmed by 0 bases and J by 1 base, leaving 7 bases between them. CDR3 DNA sequence: TGTGCCAGCAGTTACTCGATCGGGTCTGGGGCCAACGTCCTGACTTTC. Protein sequence: CASSYSIGSGANVLTF.

This clone was seen once. This chain connects TRBV28 to TRBJ2-2, with a weak D call TRBD1 (6 bases). CDR1 and CDR2 from the germline V gene are MDHEN and SYDVKM. CDR3 length: 16 residues. Trimming removed 2 bases from V and 4 bases from J, with 14 bases in between. CDR3 region: CASSLVIGQSTGELFF. The CDR3 DNA reads as TGTGCCAGCAGTTTAGTCATCGGACAGAGCACCGGGGAGCTGTTTTTT.

This clone was recorded a few times. The V and J genes are TRBV5-6 and TRBJ2-7; D remains ambiguous. CDR3 length: 12 amino acids. Trimming shortened V by 1 base and J by 3 bases, and 5 bases separated the two germline ends. Germline CDR1 and CDR2: SGHDT and YYEEEE. Here the CDR3 reads CASSLSGYEQYF. The CDR3 DNA follows: TGTGCCAGCAGCTTGTCAGGCTACGAGCAGTACTTC.

The chain is built from TRBV6-4 and TRBJ2-2; a possible D gene is TRBD2 (6 bases). The CDR3 extends over 14 amino acids. Germline V gene lookup returns CDR1 MRHNA and CDR2 SNTAGT. Between the trimmed V and J ends, which lost 6 bases and 0 bases, there was a span of 8 bases. The CDR3 loop is CASSGEANTGELFF. The CDR3 nucleotides are TGTGCCAGCAGCGGGGAGGCGAACACCGGGGAGCTGTTTTTT.

There are a few counts of this clone. V and J are TRBV5-1 and TRBJ2-7; D is perhaps TRBD1 (6 bases). CDR1 SGHRS and CDR2 YFSETQ come from the germline V gene. The CDR3 sequence is 13 residues long. V lost 2 bases to trimming and J lost 1 base, with 7 bases between them. For the CDR3, the DNA is TGCGCCAGCAGCTTCAGGGGATCCTACGAGCAGTACTTC. It is translated as CASSFRGSYEQYF.

V usage is TRBV7-2 and J usage is TRBJ2-3; 15 bases agree with TRBD2. Trimming at V came to 5 bases and at J to 1 base, leaving 7 bases not matched to a gene. This CDR3 comprises 18 residues. Germline CDR1 and CDR2: SGHTA and FQGNSA. CDR3 loop: CASSPAGLAGGRTDTQYF. The DNA of the CDR3 is TGTGCCAGCAGCCCGGCCGGACTAGCGGGAGGGCGCACAGATACGCAGTATTTT.

This chain connects TRBV5-1 to TRBJ2-1; TRBD2 matches 10 bases. The V segment lost 4 bases and the J segment 0 bases; nucleotides outside the gene matches: 1. The germline CDR1 and CDR2 sequences are SGHRS and YFSETQ. This CDR3 region has 15 residues. The CDR3 DNA reads TGCGCCAGCAGCCCTAGCGGGAGCTCCTACAATGAGCAGTTCTTC. Its protein product is CASSPSGSSYNEQFF.

The chain recombines TRBV6-5 with TRBJ2-5, with 7 bases that match TRBD2. V lost 5 bases, J lost 4 bases, and 10 bases stayed unmatched. Germline V CDR1 and CDR2: MNHEY, SVGAGI. CDR3 length equals 15 residues. The CDR3 is CASSPGGKRGETQYF. CDR3 nucleotides: TGTGCCAGCAGTCCGGGGGGAAAGAGGGGAGAGACCCAGTACTTC.